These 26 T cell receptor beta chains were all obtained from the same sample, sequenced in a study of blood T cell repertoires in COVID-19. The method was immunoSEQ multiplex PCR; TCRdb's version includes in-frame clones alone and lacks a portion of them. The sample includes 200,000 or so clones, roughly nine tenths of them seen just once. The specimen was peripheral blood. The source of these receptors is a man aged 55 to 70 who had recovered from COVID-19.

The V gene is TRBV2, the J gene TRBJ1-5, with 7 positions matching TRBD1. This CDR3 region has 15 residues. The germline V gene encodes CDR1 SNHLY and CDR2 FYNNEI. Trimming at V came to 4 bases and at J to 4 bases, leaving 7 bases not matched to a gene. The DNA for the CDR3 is TGTGCCAGCAGTGTCTACAGGGGATCGAATCAGCCCCAGCATTTT. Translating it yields CASSVYRGSNQPQHF. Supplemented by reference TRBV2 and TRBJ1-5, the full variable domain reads EPEVTQTPSHQVTQMGQEVILRCVPISNHLYFYWYRQILGQKVEFLVSFYNNEISEKSEIFDDQFSVERPDGSNFTLKIRSTKLEDSAMYFCASSVYRGSNQPQHFGDGTRLSIL.

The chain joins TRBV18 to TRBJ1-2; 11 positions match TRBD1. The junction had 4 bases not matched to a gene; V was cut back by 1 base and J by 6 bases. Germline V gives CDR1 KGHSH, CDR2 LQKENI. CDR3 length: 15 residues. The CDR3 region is CASSPQGQGGHGYTF. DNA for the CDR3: TGTGCCAGCTCACCACAGGGACAGGGGGGCCATGGCTACACCTTC.

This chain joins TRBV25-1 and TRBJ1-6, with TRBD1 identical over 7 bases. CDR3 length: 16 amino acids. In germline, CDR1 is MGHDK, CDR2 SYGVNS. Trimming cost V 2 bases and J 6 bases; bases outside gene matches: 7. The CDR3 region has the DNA TGTGCCAGCAGTGAAGGACAGGTCTTAAGTAATTCACCCCTCCACTTT. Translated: CASSEGQVLSNSPLHF. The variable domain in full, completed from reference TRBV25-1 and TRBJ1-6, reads EADIYQTPRYLVIGTGKKITLECSQTMGHDKMYWYQQDPGMELHLIHYSYGVNSTEKGDLSSESTVSRIRTEHFPLTLESARPSHTSQYLCASSEGQVLSNSPLHFGNGTRLTVT.

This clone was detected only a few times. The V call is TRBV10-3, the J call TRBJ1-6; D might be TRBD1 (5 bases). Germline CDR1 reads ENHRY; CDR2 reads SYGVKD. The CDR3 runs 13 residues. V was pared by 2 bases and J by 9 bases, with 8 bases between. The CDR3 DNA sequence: TGTGCCATCAGTGAGATCGGGGGTTCACCCCTCCACTTT. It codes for CAISEIGGSPLHF.

Here the CDR3 DNA reads TGTGCCAGCAGCGGGAGACTGGGGGGGATCCTTAAAACCTACAATGAGCAGTTCTTC. Its translation is CASSGRLGGILKTYNEQFF. The V gene is TRBV28, the J gene TRBJ2-1, with 7 positions matching TRBD2. The V gene's germline CDR1 is MDHEN and CDR2 SYDVKM. The length of the CDR3 is 19 residues. J was trimmed by 2 bases and V by 6 bases; bases with no gene match: 19.

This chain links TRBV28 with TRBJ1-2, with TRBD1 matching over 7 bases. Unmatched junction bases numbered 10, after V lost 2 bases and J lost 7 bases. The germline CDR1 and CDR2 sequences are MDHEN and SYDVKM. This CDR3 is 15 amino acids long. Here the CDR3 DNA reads TGTGCCAGCAGTTTAGGGGGACAGCCGCACGGTGGCTACACCTTC. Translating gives CASSLGGQPHGGYTF.

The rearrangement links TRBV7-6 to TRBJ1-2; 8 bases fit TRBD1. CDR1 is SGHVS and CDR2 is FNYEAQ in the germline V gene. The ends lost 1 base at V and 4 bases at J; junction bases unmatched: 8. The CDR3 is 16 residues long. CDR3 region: CASSLDPGTGSYGYTF. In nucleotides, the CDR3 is TGTGCCAGCAGCTTAGACCCTGGGACAGGTTCCTATGGCTACACCTTC.

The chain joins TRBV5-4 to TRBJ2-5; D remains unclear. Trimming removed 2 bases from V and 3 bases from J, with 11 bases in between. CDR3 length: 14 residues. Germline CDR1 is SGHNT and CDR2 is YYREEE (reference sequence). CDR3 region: CASSLEWSKETQYF. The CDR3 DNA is TGTGCCAGCAGCTTAGAGTGGAGTAAAGAGACCCAGTACTTC.

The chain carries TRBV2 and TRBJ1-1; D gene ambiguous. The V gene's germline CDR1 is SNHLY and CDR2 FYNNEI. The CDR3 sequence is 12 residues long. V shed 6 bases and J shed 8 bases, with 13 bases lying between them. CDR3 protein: CASRGDIIEAFF. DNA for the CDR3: TGTGCCAGCAGGGGAGACATAATCGAAGCTTTCTTT.

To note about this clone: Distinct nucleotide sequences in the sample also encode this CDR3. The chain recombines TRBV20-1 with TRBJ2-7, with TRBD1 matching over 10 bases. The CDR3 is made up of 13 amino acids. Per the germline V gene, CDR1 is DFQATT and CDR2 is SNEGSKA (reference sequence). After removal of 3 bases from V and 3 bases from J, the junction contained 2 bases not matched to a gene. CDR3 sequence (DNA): TGCAGTGCTAGTAGGGACAGGGGCTACGAGCAGTACTTC. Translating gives CSASRDRGYEQYF.

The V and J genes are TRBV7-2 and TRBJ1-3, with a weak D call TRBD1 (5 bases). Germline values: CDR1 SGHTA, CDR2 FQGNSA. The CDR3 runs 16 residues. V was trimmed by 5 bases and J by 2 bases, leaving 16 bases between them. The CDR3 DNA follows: TGTGCCAGCAGCCCCGCCGGCGGGGGAGCTGGAAACACCATATATTTT. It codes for CASSPAGGGAGNTIYF.

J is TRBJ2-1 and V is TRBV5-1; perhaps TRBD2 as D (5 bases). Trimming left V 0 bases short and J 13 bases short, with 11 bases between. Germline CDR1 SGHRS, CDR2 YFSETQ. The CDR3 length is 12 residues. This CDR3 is CASSLGGLLQFF. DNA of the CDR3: TGCGCCAGCAGCTTGGGAGGACTCCTTCAGTTCTTC.

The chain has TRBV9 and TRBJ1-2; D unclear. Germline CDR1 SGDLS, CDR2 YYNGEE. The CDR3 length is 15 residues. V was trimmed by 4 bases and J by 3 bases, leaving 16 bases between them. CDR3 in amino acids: CASSPLAGEYYGYTF. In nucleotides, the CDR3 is TGTGCCAGCAGCCCCCTCGCGGGTGAATACTATGGCTACACCTTC.

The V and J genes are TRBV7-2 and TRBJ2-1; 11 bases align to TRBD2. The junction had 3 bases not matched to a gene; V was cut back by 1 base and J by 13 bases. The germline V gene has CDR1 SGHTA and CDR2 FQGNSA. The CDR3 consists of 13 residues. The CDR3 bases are TGTGCCAGCAGCTTAGTCCTAGCGGGAGGACAGTTCTTC. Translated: CASSLVLAGGQFF.

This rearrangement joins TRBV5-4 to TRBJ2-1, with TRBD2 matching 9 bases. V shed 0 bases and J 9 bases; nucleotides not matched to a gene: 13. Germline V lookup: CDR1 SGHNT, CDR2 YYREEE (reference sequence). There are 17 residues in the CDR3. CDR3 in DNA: TGTGCCAGCAGCTTGGCCGGAGGGCGGGGGGGCCAGAGTGAGCAGTTCTTC. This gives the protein CASSLAGGRGGQSEQFF.

This chain's CDR3 is CASSLGTGAFSYNEQFF. CDR3 DNA: TGTGCCAGCAGCTTAGGGACAGGGGCTTTCTCCTACAATGAGCAGTTCTTC. This chain links TRBV7-2 with TRBJ2-1, with TRBD1 identical over 9 bases. Germline assignment: CDR1 SGHTA and CDR2 FQGNSA. There are 17 residues in the CDR3. The V segment lost 1 base and the J segment 0 bases; nucleotides outside the gene matches: 4.

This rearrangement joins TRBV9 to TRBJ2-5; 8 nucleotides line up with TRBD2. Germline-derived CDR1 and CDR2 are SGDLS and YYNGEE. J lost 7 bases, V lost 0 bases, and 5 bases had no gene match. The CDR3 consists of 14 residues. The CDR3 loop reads CASSVAGGAGTQYF. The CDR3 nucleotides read TGTGCCAGCAGCGTAGCGGGAGGGGCAGGGACCCAGTACTTC.

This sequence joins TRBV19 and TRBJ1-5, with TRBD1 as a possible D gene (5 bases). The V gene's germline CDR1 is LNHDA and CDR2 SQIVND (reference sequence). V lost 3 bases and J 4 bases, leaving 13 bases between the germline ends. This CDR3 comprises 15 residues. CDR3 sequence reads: CASSILQQANQPQHF. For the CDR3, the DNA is TGTGCCAGTAGTATCCTCCAACAGGCGAATCAGCCCCAGCATTTT.

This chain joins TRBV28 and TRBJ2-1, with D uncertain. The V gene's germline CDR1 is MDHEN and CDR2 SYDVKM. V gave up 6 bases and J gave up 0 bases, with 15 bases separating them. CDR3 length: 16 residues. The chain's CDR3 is CASRRRKSSSYNEQFF. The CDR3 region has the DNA TGTGCCAGCAGGCGCAGGAAGAGTAGCTCCTACAATGAGCAGTTCTTC.

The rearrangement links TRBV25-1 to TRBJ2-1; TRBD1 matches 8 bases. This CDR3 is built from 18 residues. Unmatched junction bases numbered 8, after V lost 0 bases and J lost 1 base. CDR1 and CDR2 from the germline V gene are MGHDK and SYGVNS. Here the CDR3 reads CASSEYPSGQESYNEQFF. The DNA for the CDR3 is TGTGCCAGCAGTGAATACCCTTCGGGACAGGAATCCTACAATGAGCAGTTCTTC.

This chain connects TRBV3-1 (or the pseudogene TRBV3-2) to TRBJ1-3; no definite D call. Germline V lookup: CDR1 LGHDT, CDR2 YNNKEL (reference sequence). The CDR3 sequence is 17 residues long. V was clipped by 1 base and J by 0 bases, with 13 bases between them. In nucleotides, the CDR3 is TGTGCCAGCAGCCAAGCCCCCGGGAGCAACTCTGGAAACACCATATATTTT. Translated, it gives CASSQAPGSNSGNTIYF.

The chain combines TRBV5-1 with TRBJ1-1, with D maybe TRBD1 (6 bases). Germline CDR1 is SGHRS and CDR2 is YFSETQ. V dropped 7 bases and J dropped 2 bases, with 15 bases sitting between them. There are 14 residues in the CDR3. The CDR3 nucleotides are TGCGCCAGCCGAATCACAGGGCCCAACACTGAAGCTTTCTTT. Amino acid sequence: CASRITGPNTEAFF.

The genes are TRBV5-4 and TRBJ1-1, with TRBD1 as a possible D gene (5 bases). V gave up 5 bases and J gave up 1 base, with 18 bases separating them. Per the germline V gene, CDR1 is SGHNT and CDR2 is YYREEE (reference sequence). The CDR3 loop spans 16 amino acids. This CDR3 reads CASSPRVGLTNTEAFF. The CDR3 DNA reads TGTGCCAGCAGTCCGAGGGTGGGACTGACGAACACTGAAGCTTTCTTT.

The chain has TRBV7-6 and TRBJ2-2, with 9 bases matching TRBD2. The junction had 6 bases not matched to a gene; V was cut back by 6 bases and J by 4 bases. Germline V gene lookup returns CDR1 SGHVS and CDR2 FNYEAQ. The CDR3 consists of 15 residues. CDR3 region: CASSLGLASTGELFF. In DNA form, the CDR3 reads TGTGCCAGCAGTTTGGGACTAGCTAGCACCGGGGAGCTGTTTTTT.

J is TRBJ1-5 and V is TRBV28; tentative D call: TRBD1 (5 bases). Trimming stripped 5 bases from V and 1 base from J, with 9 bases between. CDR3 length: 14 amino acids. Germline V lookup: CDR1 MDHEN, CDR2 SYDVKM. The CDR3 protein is CASSLTASNQPQHF. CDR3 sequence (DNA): TGTGCCAGCAGTCTGACAGCCAGCAATCAGCCCCAGCATTTT.

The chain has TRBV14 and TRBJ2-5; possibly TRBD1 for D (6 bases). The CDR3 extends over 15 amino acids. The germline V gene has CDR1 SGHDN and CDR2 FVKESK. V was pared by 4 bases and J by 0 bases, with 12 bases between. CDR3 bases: TGTGCCAGCAGCCGAGGACAGTTGTACCAAGAGACCCAGTACTTC. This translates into CASSRGQLYQETQYF.